Each of the 25 T cell receptor beta chains below was sequenced from the same sample in a study of shared clonotypes between healthy human individuals. The protocol was immunoSEQ multiplex PCR, while the TCRdb copy is restricted to in-frame clones and leaves out a portion. The sample includes approximately 110,000 clones, about 72% of them seen just once. Sequenced sample: memory CD8+ T cells sorted from blood. Sample subset: CD45RO+ cells pooled with CCR7-negative TemRA cells. These receptors were obtained from a woman aged 25 to 39 in good health.

The V gene is TRBV10-1, the J gene TRBJ2-2, with 9 bases identical to TRBD1. The germline CDR1 and CDR2 sequences are WNHNN and SYGVQD (reference sequence). Trimming at V came to 0 bases and at J to 5 bases, leaving 7 bases not matched to a gene. The CDR3 is 17 residues long. The CDR3, as DNA: TGCGCCAGCAGTGAGTCGTCGGGACAGGGTTTAACCGGGGAGCTGTTTTTT. Its translation is CASSESSGQGLTGELFF.

This chain connects TRBV4-2 to TRBJ2-7; the D is unclear. Germline CDR1 and CDR2: LGHNA and YNFKEQ. The V gene lost 5 bases and the J gene lost 3 bases, with 20 bases spanning the gap. The CDR3 is 16 amino acids. The CDR3 DNA reads TGTGCCAGCAGCTTGGGTGTTTCTCTAAGCTTCTACGAGCAGTACTTC. This gives the protein CASSLGVSLSFYEQYF.

This clone has a handful of counts. The chain couples TRBV6-5 to TRBJ2-5; D gene unclear. The DNA end is a closer match to TRBJ2-7, so the J assignment may be wrong. This CDR3 has 13 amino acids. The germline V gene encodes CDR1 MNHEY and CDR2 SVGAGI. The chain's CDR3 is CASSYGLFGEQYF. The CDR3 DNA reads as TGTGCCAGCAGTTACGGCCTCTTTGGCGAGCAGTACTTC.

The gene calls are TRBV28 and TRBJ2-7; D is unresolved. V was pared by 8 bases and J by 6 bases, with 17 bases between. From germline, CDR1 is MDHEN and CDR2 SYDVKM. CDR3 length: 13 amino acids. In DNA form, the CDR3 reads TGTGCCAGCTGCCCCCTCTGGGCTTCCGAGCAGTACTTC. Residues: CASCPLWASEQYF.

This clone was found a few times. V gene TRBV5-1 combines with J gene TRBJ2-3; 13 bases fit TRBD2. Germline CDR1 reads SGHRS; CDR2 reads YFSETQ. V lost 1 base to trimming and J lost 4 bases; unmatched junction nucleotides: 6. The CDR3 has 17 amino acids. The CDR3 DNA reads as TGCGCCAGCAGCTTGTCCCGGACTAGCGGGAGTCCAGATACGCAGTATTTT. Translation: CASSLSRTSGSPDTQYF.

The V and J genes are TRBV2 and TRBJ2-5, with D unclear. The germline V gene encodes CDR1 SNHLY and CDR2 FYNNEI. Trimming cost V 4 bases and J 12 bases, with 30 bases left between them. CDR3 length: 17 residues. CDR3 loop: CASSVLSTPKKPREKYF. DNA of the CDR3: TGTGCCAGCAGTGTGCTTAGCACCCCCAAAAAGCCAAGAGAGAAGTACTTC. Full variable domain (remainder filled in from reference TRBV2 and TRBJ2-5): EPEVTQTPSHQVTQMGQEVILRCVPISNHLYFYWYRQILGQKVEFLVSFYNNEISEKSEIFDDQFSVERPDGSNFTLKIRSTKLEDSAMYFCASSVLSTPKKPREKYFGPGTRLLVL.

V gene TRBV7-9 combines with J gene TRBJ2-7; 10 nucleotides align to TRBD1. The CDR3 sequence is 14 residues long. The ends lost 5 bases at V and 5 bases at J; junction bases unmatched: 6. The V gene's germline CDR1 is SEHNR and CDR2 FQNEAQ (reference sequence). CDR3 protein: CASSRGQGHNEQYF. CDR3 nucleotides: TGTGCCAGCAGCCGGGGACAGGGGCACAACGAGCAGTACTTC.

The gene calls are TRBV28 and TRBJ2-2, with a possible D match to TRBD2 (7 bases). The CDR3 runs 15 residues. V was trimmed by 4 bases and J by 3 bases, leaving 12 bases between them. Germline V gene lookup returns CDR1 MDHEN and CDR2 SYDVKM. In nucleotides, the CDR3 is TGTGCCAGCAGTTCGGGGGGCAGGTACACCGGGGAGCTGTTTTTT. Translation: CASSSGGRYTGELFF.

The chain couples TRBV9 to TRBJ2-1; D is undetermined. Germline V gives CDR1 SGDLS, CDR2 YYNGEE. V gave up 4 bases and J gave up 5 bases, with 19 bases separating them. The CDR3 is made up of 16 amino acids. CDR3 DNA: TGTGCCAGCAGCCTCCACCAAGCCGCCGGAAACAATGAGCAGTTCTTC. As protein: CASSLHQAAGNNEQFF.

This clone was found a few times. This chain joins TRBV7-8 and TRBJ2-7, with 9 bases identical to TRBD1. After removal of 5 bases from V and 5 bases from J, the junction contained 13 bases not matched to a gene. Germline-derived CDR1 and CDR2 are SGHVS and FQNEAQ. This CDR3 spans 16 amino acids. Here the CDR3 reads CASSRRQGGNKDEQYF. The CDR3 DNA is TGTGCCAGCAGCAGGCGACAGGGGGGAAACAAGGACGAGCAGTACTTC.

The chain employs TRBV7-6 and TRBJ1-5; D is unresolved. V dropped 4 bases and J dropped 6 bases, with 4 bases sitting between them. The germline CDR1 and CDR2 sequences are SGHVS and FNYEAQ. CDR3 length: 11 residues. This CDR3 reads CASSSGQPQHF. The CDR3 DNA reads TGTGCCAGCAGCTCGGGTCAGCCCCAGCATTTT.

This chain joins TRBV5-6 and TRBJ1-4; tentatively, D is TRBD1 (5 bases). The CDR3 spans 15 residues. The germline V gene has CDR1 SGHDT and CDR2 YYEEEE. Trimming stripped 2 bases from V and 2 bases from J, with 10 bases between. CDR3 nucleotide sequence: TGTGCCAGCAGCTTCGGGGACGCGACTAATGAAAAACTGTTTTTT. As protein: CASSFGDATNEKLFF.

V is TRBV19 and J is TRBJ2-3; maybe TRBD1 (7 bases). V lost 6 bases, J lost 1 base, and 17 bases lay in between. Germline CDR1 LNHDA, CDR2 SQIVND (reference sequence). This CDR3 has 16 residues. Here the CDR3 DNA reads TGTGCCAGTAGCCCAGGGGGGTGGGAGGGCACAGATACGCAGTATTTT. Amino acid sequence: CASSPGGWEGTDTQYF.

Only one count was recorded for this clone. The chain combines TRBV6-5 with TRBJ2-3; 12 nucleotides align to TRBD2. Germline assignment: CDR1 MNHEY and CDR2 SVGAGI. The CDR3 runs to 15 residues. J lost 5 bases, V lost 0 bases, and 0 bases had no gene match. The CDR3 region is CASSYSGLAGDTQYF. CDR3 bases: TGTGCCAGCAGTTACTCGGGACTAGCGGGAGATACGCAGTATTTT.

A few counts support this clone. The V gene is TRBV6-5, the J gene TRBJ1-2; D call uncertain. V dropped 5 bases and J dropped 3 bases, with 13 bases sitting between them. The germline V gene encodes CDR1 MNHEY and CDR2 SVGAGI. The CDR3 covers 14 residues. CDR3 DNA sequence: TGTGCCAGCAGTCCCCCTCGCAGAGACTATGGCTACACCTTC. Protein sequence: CASSPPRRDYGYTF.

In this sample, this clone turned up a few times. The chain recombines TRBV5-1 with TRBJ2-7, with TRBD1 as a possible D gene (5 bases). Per germline, CDR1 SGHRS and CDR2 YFSETQ. V was pared by 2 bases and J by 2 bases, with 11 bases between. The CDR3 runs 14 residues. CDR3 loop: CASSLSQATYEQYF. The CDR3 bases are TGCGCCAGCAGCTTATCACAGGCGACCTACGAGCAGTACTTC.

This clone was recorded at least ten times. The rearrangement links TRBV25-1 to TRBJ2-3, with D perhaps TRBD1 or TRBD2 (5 bases each). From germline, CDR1 is MGHDK and CDR2 SYGVNS. The CDR3 runs to 15 residues. V lost 8 bases to trimming and J lost 4 bases, with 19 bases between them. CDR3 sequence (DNA): TGTGCCAGCGCCGCTGTGGGGGATCAGGCAGATACGCAGTATTTT. The encoded protein is CASAAVGDQADTQYF.

The chain recombines TRBV28 with TRBJ1-2, with D possibly TRBD1 on 5 matching bases. This CDR3 region has 15 residues. Deletions cut 5 bases from V and 1 base from J, with 14 bases between. CDR1 and CDR2 (germline): MDHEN, SYDVKM. The CDR3 sequence is CASSNWDGRNYGYTF. DNA of the CDR3: TGTGCCAGCAGTAACTGGGACGGGCGTAACTATGGCTACACCTTC.

This chain joins TRBV7-8 and TRBJ1-2; D might be TRBD1 (5 bases). The CDR3 is 13 residues long. The V gene lost 5 bases and the J gene lost 7 bases, with 14 bases spanning the gap. From germline, CDR1 is SGHVS and CDR2 FQNEAQ. CDR3 coding DNA: TGTGCCAGCAGCCACAGGAGGGATATTGGCTACACCTTC. Its translation: CASSHRRDIGYTF.

This rearrangement joins TRBV10-3 to TRBJ2-4, with 11 positions matching TRBD2. Germline assignment: CDR1 ENHRY and CDR2 SYGVKD. The J segment lost 2 bases and the V segment lost 0 bases, leaving 12 bases of the junction unmatched. CDR3 size: 20 residues. The CDR3 protein is CAISESDPGTSGLSKNIQYF. CDR3 bases: TGTGCCATCAGTGAGTCCGACCCCGGGACTAGCGGACTCTCCAAAAACATTCAGTACTTC.

This CDR3 is CASSPRGQVNTEAFF. DNA for the CDR3: TGTGCCAGCAGCCCCCGAGGCCAGGTCAACACTGAAGCTTTCTTT. The chain uses TRBV9 and TRBJ1-1; the D is unclear. Looked up from germline, CDR1 is SGDLS and CDR2 is YYNGEE. V was shortened by 4 bases and J by 2 bases, with 15 bases between the two germline ends. CDR3 length equals 15 residues.

The chain uses TRBV9 and TRBJ1-2; D ambiguous. Trimming stripped 0 bases from V and 4 bases from J, with 19 bases between. CDR3 length equals 17 residues. Germline assignment: CDR1 SGDLS and CDR2 YYNGEE. This CDR3 reads CASSVDQDPGGFYGYTF. CDR3 bases: TGTGCCAGCAGCGTAGATCAGGACCCCGGTGGGTTCTATGGCTACACCTTC.

This chain connects TRBV28 to TRBJ2-6, with D uncertain. CDR1 and CDR2 (germline): MDHEN, SYDVKM. This CDR3 region has 13 residues. CDR3 region: CGARYSGANVLTF. CDR3 in DNA: TGTGGGGCGCGGTACTCTGGGGCCAACGTCCTGACTTTC. The full variable domain, its missing parts supplied by reference TRBV28 and TRBJ2-6, is DVKVTQSSRYLVKRTGEKVFLECVQDMDHENMFWYRQDPGLGLRLIYFSYDVKMKEKGDIPEGYSVSREKKERFSLILESASTNQTSMYLCGARYSGANVLTFGAGSRLTVL.

V gene TRBV27 combines with J gene TRBJ1-2; D is perhaps TRBD1 (5 bases). The V and J ends lost 2 bases and 4 bases respectively, with 8 bases between them. The CDR3 runs to 13 residues. CDR1 and CDR2 (germline): MNHEY, SMNVEV (reference sequence). CDR3 in DNA: TGTGCCAGCAGTTTAGGGGGGGGCTATGGCTACACCTTC. Translating gives CASSLGGGYGYTF.

As for this clone: A far bigger clonotype differs at one base, so this is likely a read error. V gene TRBV7-8 combines with J gene TRBJ2-5, with TRBD1 matching over 10 bases. Trimming removed 5 bases from V and 7 bases from J; junction bases left unmatched: 7. The CDR3 has 14 amino acids. The germline V gene encodes CDR1 SGHVS and CDR2 FQNEAQ. The DNA of the CDR3 is TGTGCCAGCAGCCTTGACAGGGGGCTAGGGACCCAGTACTTC. This codes for CASSLDRGLGTQYF.